This TCR beta chain is drawn from a study of T-cell memory formation after mild COVID-19. CDR3 length: 14 residues. CDR1 MGHDK and CDR2 SYGVNS come from the germline V gene. V shed 3 bases and J shed 3 bases, with 11 bases lying between them. MiXCR was run by TCRdb on the 5' RACE reads, yielding one entry per CDR3 protein. The sample contains roughly 560,000 distinct CDR3 sequences, roughly 22% of which appear only once. This sequence joins TRBV25-1 and TRBJ2-5; D is undetermined. The clonotype comes from an adult woman who had mild COVID-19 (a few samples of this study predate the infection). Cell type and time point are not known. Source material: PBMCs or a T cell subset sorted from them (not recorded which). The CDR3 region has the DNA TGTGCCAGCAGTGACCGGGTCGTGGAAGAGACCCAGTACTTC. It specifies CASSDRVVEETQYF.